This T cell receptor beta chain was captured by sequencing in a study of vaccination and CD4 T cells after COVID-19. V dropped 11 bases and J dropped 3; count of bases not matched to a gene: 4. CDR1 is SEHNR, CDR2 FQNEAQ, per germline (reference sequence). This CDR3 comprises 13 residues. This clonotype turned up a few times. Its antigen is still unknown. The assay that was used to sequence DNA from cultured CD4+ T cells was the Oncomine TCR Beta short-read assay. TCRdb itself ran the PCR reads through MiXCR, one entry per CDR3 protein. The sample carries approximately 10,000 distinct CDR3 sequences, more than 20% recorded once. Treatment: roughly ten-day PBMC culture with coronavirus spike peptide pools or control peptides (ViraFEST assay). Expanded clonotypes were found by TCR sequencing after peptide-pool stimulation (ViraFEST).

Sequences were derived from CD4+ T cells from blood, cultured in vitro, sampled before SARS-CoV-2 vaccination. The chain joins TRBV7-9 to TRBJ2-3, with 11 bases that match TRBD1. The sequence derives from a human donor who received a COVID-19 vaccine. In DNA, the CDR3 is TGTGCCGGGCGGGACAGGGGGACAGATACGCAGTATTTT. It specifies CAGRDRGTDTQYF.